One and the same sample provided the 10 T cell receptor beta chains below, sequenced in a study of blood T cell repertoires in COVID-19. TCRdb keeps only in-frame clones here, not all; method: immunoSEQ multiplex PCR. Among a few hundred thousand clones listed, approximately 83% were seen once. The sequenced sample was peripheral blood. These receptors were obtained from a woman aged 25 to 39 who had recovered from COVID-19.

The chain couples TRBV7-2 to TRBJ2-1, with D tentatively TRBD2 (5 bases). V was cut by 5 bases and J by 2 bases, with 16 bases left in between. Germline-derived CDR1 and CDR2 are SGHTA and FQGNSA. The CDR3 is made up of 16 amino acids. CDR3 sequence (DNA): TGTGCCAGCAGCCAAAATAGCGCGGAACCCTACAATGAGCAGTTCTTC. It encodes CASSQNSAEPYNEQFF.

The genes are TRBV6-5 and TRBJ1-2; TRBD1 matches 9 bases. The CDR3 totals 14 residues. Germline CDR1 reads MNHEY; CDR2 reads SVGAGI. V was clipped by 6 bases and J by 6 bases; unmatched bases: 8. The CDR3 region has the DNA TGTGCCAGCAGCTCGGGACAGGGAGGAAATGGCTACACCTTC. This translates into CASSSGQGGNGYTF.

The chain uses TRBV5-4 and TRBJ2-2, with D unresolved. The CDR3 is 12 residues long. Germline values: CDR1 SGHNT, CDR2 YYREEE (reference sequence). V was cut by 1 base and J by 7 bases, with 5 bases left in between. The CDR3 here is CASSLPGGELFF. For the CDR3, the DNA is TGTGCCAGCAGCTTGCCGGGCGGGGAGCTGTTTTTT.

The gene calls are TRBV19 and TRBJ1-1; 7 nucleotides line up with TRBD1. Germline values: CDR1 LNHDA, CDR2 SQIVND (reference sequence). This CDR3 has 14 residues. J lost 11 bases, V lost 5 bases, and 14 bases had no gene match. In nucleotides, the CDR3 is TGTGCCAGTAGTCCACGGGACAGCTCAAAAAGTGCTTTCTTT. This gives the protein CASSPRDSSKSAFF.

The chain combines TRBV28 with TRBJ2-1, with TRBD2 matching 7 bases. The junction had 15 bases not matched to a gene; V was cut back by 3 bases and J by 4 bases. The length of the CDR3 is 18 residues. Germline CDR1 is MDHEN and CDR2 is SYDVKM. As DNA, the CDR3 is TGTGCCAGCAGTTTGTCGCTACCCACCGGGAGGTTGTACAATGAGCAGTTCTTC. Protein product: CASSLSLPTGRLYNEQFF.

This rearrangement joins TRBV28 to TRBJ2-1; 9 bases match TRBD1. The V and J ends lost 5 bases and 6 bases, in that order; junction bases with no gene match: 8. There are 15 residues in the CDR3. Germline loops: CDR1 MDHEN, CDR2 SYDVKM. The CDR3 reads CASSPLTGGSNEQFF. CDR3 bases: TGTGCCAGCAGTCCCTTAACAGGGGGCTCCAATGAGCAGTTCTTC.

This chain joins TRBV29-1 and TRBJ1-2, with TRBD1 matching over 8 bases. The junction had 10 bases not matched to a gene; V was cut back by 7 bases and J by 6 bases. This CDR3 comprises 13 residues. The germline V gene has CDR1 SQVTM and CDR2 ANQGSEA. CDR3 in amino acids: CSAGPNRGDGYTF. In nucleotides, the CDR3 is TGCAGCGCTGGGCCGAACAGGGGGGATGGCTACACCTTC. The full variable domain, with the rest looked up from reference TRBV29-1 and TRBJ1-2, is SAVISQKPSRDICQRGTSLTIQCQVDSQVTMMFWYRQQPGQSLTLIATANQGSEATYESGFVIDKFPISRPNLTFSTLTVSNMSPEDSSIYLCSAGPNRGDGYTFGSGTRLTVV.

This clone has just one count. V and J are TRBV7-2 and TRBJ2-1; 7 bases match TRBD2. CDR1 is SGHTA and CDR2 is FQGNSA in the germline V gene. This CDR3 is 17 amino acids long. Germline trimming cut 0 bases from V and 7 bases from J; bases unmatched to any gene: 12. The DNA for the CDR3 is TGTGCCAGCAGCTTAGCGTCCAGCGGGGTTGGACGGAATGAGCAGTTCTTC. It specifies CASSLASSGVGRNEQFF.

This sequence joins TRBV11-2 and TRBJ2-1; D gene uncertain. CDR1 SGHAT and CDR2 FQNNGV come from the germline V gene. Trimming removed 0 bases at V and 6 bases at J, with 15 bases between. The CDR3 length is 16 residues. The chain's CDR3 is CASSLEQLYFTNEQFF. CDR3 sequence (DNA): TGTGCCAGCAGCTTAGAACAGTTATACTTCACCAATGAGCAGTTCTTC.

In nucleotides, the CDR3 is TGTGCCACCAGTGATCCCCGTTCGGCGCAGGGGGATAGCAATCAGCCCCAGCATTTT. Translated, it gives CATSDPRSAQGDSNQPQHF. The genes are TRBV24-1 and TRBJ1-5; 7 positions agree with TRBD1. The CDR3 loop spans 19 amino acids. Germline CDR1 reads KGHDR; CDR2 reads SFDVKD. V was clipped by 3 bases and J by 0 bases; unmatched bases: 13.